These 21 T cell receptor beta chains originate from one sample sequenced in a study of neurological immune-mediated disorders. TCRdb reanalysed the 5' RACE reads using MiXCR and keeps one entry per CDR3 protein. Of 72,000 or so distinct CDR3 sequences listed, about a sixth were seen once; the top ten hold 15% to 19%. What was sequenced was PBMCs. The source is a woman in her forties in good health.

This clonotype appeared many times. The chain joins TRBV5-6 to TRBJ1-1, with D possibly matching TRBD1 (5 bases). With 3 bases removed from V and 4 bases from J, the gap between germline ends came to 13 bases. In germline, CDR1 is SGHDT, CDR2 YYEEEE. This CDR3 comprises 14 residues. For the CDR3, the DNA is TGTGCCAGCAGCTCTGCCGGGGGGATCACTGAAGCTTTCTTT. It translates to CASSSAGGITEAFF.

This clonotype was seen many times. The V and J genes are TRBV2 and TRBJ2-4, with TRBD1 as a possible D gene (5 bases). This CDR3 is 16 amino acids long. Per germline, CDR1 SNHLY and CDR2 FYNNEI. Trimming pared 2 bases from V and 0 bases from J, leaving 11 bases between. CDR3 DNA sequence: TGTGCCAGCAGTGAAAGAGGACAACTAGCCAAAAACATTCAGTACTTC. This translates into CASSERGQLAKNIQYF.

The chain has TRBV20-1 and TRBJ1-5; 8 nucleotides line up with TRBD1. The germline gives CDR1 DFQATT, CDR2 SNEGSKA (reference sequence). This CDR3 has 14 amino acids. V was clipped by 0 bases and J by 6 bases; unmatched bases: 4. CDR3 protein: CSAREGQGAQPQHF. The CDR3 DNA reads as TGCAGTGCTAGAGAAGGACAGGGTGCTCAGCCCCAGCATTTT.

This clonotype was seen repeatedly, ten times or more. The chain combines TRBV7-6 with TRBJ2-3, with D possibly matching TRBD2 (6 bases). Germline V gene data show CDR1 as SGHVS and CDR2 as FNYEAQ. This CDR3 is built from 15 residues. The germline V and J ends were trimmed by 1 base and 0 bases, with 8 bases remaining between them. The CDR3 DNA sequence: TGTGCCAGCAGCTTAGTCGGGGGTAGCACAGATACGCAGTATTTT. Residues: CASSLVGGSTDTQYF.

In this sample, this clonotype turned up a few times. The CDR3 spells CASSYPPRSGRPKYF. CDR3 bases: TGTGCCAGCAGCTACCCACCCCGCAGCGGGAGGCCAAAGTACTTC. V usage is TRBV7-2 and J usage is TRBJ2-5, with 9 bases that match TRBD2. The CDR3 runs 15 residues. The V gene's germline CDR1 is SGHTA and CDR2 FQGNSA. V shed 4 bases, J shed 12 bases, and the junction held 15 bases outside the gene matches.

The table lists this clonotype with many counts. V is TRBV5-1 and J is TRBJ1-6; TRBD1 might be the D (5 bases). CDR1 SGHRS and CDR2 YFSETQ come from the germline V gene. The CDR3 loop spans 16 amino acids. V lost 2 bases to trimming and J lost 5 bases, with 14 bases between them. The CDR3 reads CASSFAGGGDNSPLHF. In DNA form, the CDR3 reads TGCGCCAGCAGCTTTGCGGGGGGAGGGGATAATTCACCCCTCCACTTT.

The chain links TRBV5-1 to TRBJ2-7; tentative D call: TRBD1 (5 bases). CDR3 length: 15 amino acids. The V end was cut by 4 bases, the J end by 3 bases, with 17 bases between. In germline, CDR1 is SGHRS, CDR2 YFSETQ. This CDR3 is CASSLSSDMGYEQYF. The DNA of the CDR3 is TGCGCCAGCAGCCTATCCTCGGACATGGGCTACGAGCAGTACTTC.

In its sample, this clonotype was seen many times. The rearrangement links TRBV27 to TRBJ1-6; 7 bases are a match to TRBD1. The CDR3 spans 13 residues. Germline V lookup: CDR1 MNHEY, CDR2 SMNVEV (reference sequence). V shed 7 bases, J shed 6 bases, and the junction held 3 bases outside the gene matches. The CDR3 is CASTHRGNSPLHF. CDR3 nucleotides: TGTGCCAGCACCCACAGGGGTAATTCACCCCTCCACTTT.

This clonotype was observed many times. This rearrangement joins TRBV7-2 to TRBJ1-1; D gene ambiguous. The germline V and J ends were trimmed by 1 base and 0 bases, with 6 bases remaining between them. CDR1 and CDR2 (germline): SGHTA, FQGNSA. This CDR3 contains 14 residues. The CDR3 region is CASSLEQMNTEAFF. The CDR3 nucleotides read TGTGCCAGCAGCTTAGAACAGATGAACACTGAAGCTTTCTTT.

There are many counts of this clonotype. A single base separates this from a much larger clone, so it may be a read error. The gene calls are TRBV12-3 or TRBV12-4 and TRBJ2-1; 9 positions match TRBD2. The CDR3 runs 14 residues. The CDR3 coding sequence is TGTGTCAGCAGTTTAGTAGCGGGGGACAATGAGCAGTTCTTC. It yields the protein CVSSLVAGDNEQFF.

Ten or more counts support this clonotype. This chain joins TRBV10-1 and TRBJ2-7, with 10 bases that match TRBD2. Germline trimming cut 2 bases from V and 0 bases from J; bases unmatched to any gene: 4. CDR1 WNHNN and CDR2 SYGVQD come from the germline V gene (reference sequence). This CDR3 comprises 16 residues. In DNA form, the CDR3 reads TGCGCCAGCAGTGAGAGTAGCGGGGGGCCCTCCTACGAGCAGTACGTC. Translation gives CASSESSGGPSYEQYV.

The CDR3 protein is CASSQQEAYEQYF. CDR3 coding DNA: TGTGCCAGCAGCCAACAGGAAGCCTACGAGCAGTACTTC. This rearrangement joins TRBV5-6 to TRBJ2-7; perhaps TRBD1 as D (5 bases). Per germline, CDR1 SGHDT and CDR2 YYEEEE. Trimming took 4 bases from V and 2 from J, leaving 10 bases between them. The CDR3 sequence is 13 residues long.

This clonotype occurred many times. This sequence joins TRBV20-1 and TRBJ2-1; D is unclear. Trimming stripped 2 bases from V and 6 bases from J, with 11 bases between. The CDR3 runs 13 residues. Germline V lookup: CDR1 DFQATT, CDR2 SNEGSKA (reference sequence). The CDR3 nucleotides read TGCAGTGCTAGAACCCCTTTATCCAATGAGCAGTTCTTC. Its protein product is CSARTPLSNEQFF.

The J gene is TRBJ2-2, the V gene TRBV9, with 9 bases that match TRBD1. The CDR3 covers 14 residues. Germline lookup yields CDR1 SGDLS and CDR2 YYNGEE. With V trimmed by 0 bases and J by 6 bases, 0 bases remained unmatched. In DNA, the CDR3 is TGTGCCAGCAGCGTAGGACAGGGGGCCGGGGAGCTGTTTTTT. Protein sequence: CASSVGQGAGELFF.

This clonotype occurred many times. The rearrangement links TRBV5-1 to TRBJ2-3; D might be TRBD2 (6 bases). This CDR3 contains 13 residues. CDR1 and CDR2 from the germline V gene are SGHRS and YFSETQ. V was clipped by 4 bases and J by 7 bases, with 13 bases between them. This CDR3 reads CASSPGGAYTQYF. The CDR3 nucleotides are TGCGCCAGCAGCCCCGGCGGGGCGTATACGCAGTATTTT.

This clonotype was observed many times. J is TRBJ2-7 and V is TRBV20-1; D remains ambiguous. Trimming took off 5 bases at V and 0 bases at J, with 14 bases between the two ends. From germline, CDR1 is DFQATT and CDR2 SNEGSKA (reference sequence). There are 14 residues in the CDR3. The CDR3 DNA reads TGCAGTGCTCTGACATTCTCGAGCTCCTACGAGCAGTACTTC. It codes for CSALTFSSSYEQYF.

This clonotype was seen at least ten times. V usage is TRBV7-2 and J usage is TRBJ2-1; 7 bases fit TRBD2. V was pared by 3 bases and J by 5 bases, with 4 bases of the junction left unmatched. This CDR3 comprises 14 residues. Germline loops: CDR1 SGHTA, CDR2 FQGNSA. The CDR3 sequence is CASSFLAEDNEQFF. CDR3 in DNA: TGTGCCAGCAGCTTTCTAGCGGAGGACAATGAGCAGTTCTTC.

This clonotype was found many times. V gene TRBV2 combines with J gene TRBJ2-5; possibly TRBD1 or TRBD2 for D (5 bases each). The CDR3 has 14 amino acids. Trimming pared 5 bases from V and 2 bases from J, leaving 12 bases between. From germline, CDR1 is SNHLY and CDR2 FYNNEI. CDR3 residues: CASSRDGYQETQYF. DNA of the CDR3: TGTGCCAGCAGTAGGGACGGATATCAAGAGACCCAGTACTTC.

This clonotype came up many times. The gene calls are TRBV7-8 and TRBJ2-5; a weak D match, TRBD2 (7 bases). This CDR3 region has 13 residues. The germline V gene encodes CDR1 SGHVS and CDR2 FQNEAQ. V was pared by 5 bases and J by 10 bases, with 17 bases between. CDR3 sequence (DNA): TGTGCCAGCAGCCCCCTAAGGGGGGGGGACCAGTACTTC. Translation gives CASSPLRGGDQYF.

The V and J genes are TRBV5-1 and TRBJ2-1; 12 bases align to TRBD2. The germline gives CDR1 SGHRS, CDR2 YFSETQ. V shed 5 bases, J shed 9 bases, and the junction held 18 bases outside the gene matches. The CDR3 has 18 residues. CDR3 residues: CASSPGLAGFTNFGEQFF. The CDR3, as DNA: TGCGCCAGCAGTCCTGGACTAGCGGGATTTACCAACTTCGGTGAGCAGTTCTTC.

This clonotype showed up many times. The V and J genes are TRBV20-1 and TRBJ2-1, with 13 nucleotides matching TRBD2. The ends lost 3 bases at V and 4 bases at J; junction bases unmatched: 18. This CDR3 is built from 20 residues. In germline, CDR1 is DFQATT, CDR2 SNEGSKA (reference sequence). This chain's CDR3 is CSARSFRTSGGHTGYNEQFF. DNA of the CDR3: TGCAGTGCTAGGAGTTTCCGGACTAGCGGGGGACATACGGGGTACAATGAGCAGTTCTTC.